The 32 T cell receptor beta chains below all came from one sample that was sequenced in a study of T-cell memory formation after mild COVID-19 (dated by TCRdb to the early 2020s). Library construction relied on 5' RACE. Sequencing relied on an Illumina NovaSeq 6000. In TCRdb, the public reads were trimmed at Q25 with fastp and aligned with MiXCR, with productive beta chains retained. Rows with a matching CDR3 protein are joined into one entry that keeps the most common DNA and genes. The sample includes under 85,000 distinct CDR3 sequences, with about 14% observed a single time. Roughly 30% of the sample comes from the top ten. Sequencing was done on a sample of PBMCs or a T cell subset sorted from them (not recorded which). The receptor source for this set is an adult woman who had mild COVID-19 (a few samples of this study predate the infection). The sample titles of this study are shuffled in the database, so cell type and time point are left out; the donor was told from shared clones.

The chain links TRBV4-1 to TRBJ2-7, with 9 bases matching TRBD2. This CDR3 is built from 16 residues. Germline CDR1 MGHRA, CDR2 YSYEKL. The V and J ends lost 0 bases and 2 bases, in that order; junction bases with no gene match: 5. The CDR3 DNA reads TGCGCCAGCAGCCAAGATTCGATAGCGGGGGCCTACGAGCAGTACTTC. Its translation is CASSQDSIAGAYEQYF.

This clonotype was counted between two and nine times. The rearrangement joins TRBV7-9 to TRBJ2-3; 10 bases match TRBD2. The V segment lost 5 bases and the J segment 4 bases; nucleotides outside the gene matches: 12. The length of the CDR3 is 17 residues. Per the germline V gene, CDR1 is SEHNR and CDR2 is FQNEAQ (reference sequence). Written as DNA, the CDR3 is TGTGCCAGCAGCGACCGGACTAGCGGAGGTTGGGCAGATACGCAGTATTTT. Amino acid sequence: CASSDRTSGGWADTQYF.

This clonotype was observed a handful of times. The chain is built from TRBV19 and TRBJ1-1; 10 bases align to TRBD1. The J segment lost 1 base and the V segment lost 7 bases, leaving 6 bases of the junction unmatched. The CDR3 covers 15 residues. Looked up from germline, CDR1 is LNHDA and CDR2 is SQIVND (reference sequence). DNA for the CDR3: TGTGCCAGTACTCTATGGACAGGGGGGAACACTGAAGCTTTCTTT. Protein: CASTLWTGGNTEAFF.

A few counts support this clonotype. The chain links TRBV6-2 or TRBV6-3 to TRBJ2-1, with 8 bases identical to TRBD2. J lost 0 bases, V lost 5 bases, and 3 bases had no gene match. The CDR3 totals 15 residues. CDR1 MNHEY and CDR2 SVGEGT come from the germline V gene. CDR3 in amino acids: CASSERESSYNEQFF. In DNA, the CDR3 is TGTGCCAGCAGTGAGCGGGAGAGCTCCTACAATGAGCAGTTCTTC.

The chain is built from TRBV6-5 and TRBJ2-1, with 7 positions matching TRBD2. The CDR3 has 16 amino acids. With V trimmed by 6 bases and J by 1 base, 9 bases remained unmatched. Germline CDR1 reads MNHEY; CDR2 reads SVGAGI. This CDR3 is CASSLYGGGSYNEQFF. The CDR3 DNA reads as TGTGCCAGCAGCCTCTACGGCGGGGGTTCCTACAATGAGCAGTTCTTC.

This clonotype occurred a few times. The V call is TRBV5-1, the J call TRBJ2-1; a possible D gene is TRBD2 (5 bases). Germline V gives CDR1 SGHRS, CDR2 YFSETQ. There are 16 residues in the CDR3. The V and J ends lost 4 bases and 3 bases respectively, with 17 bases between them. CDR3 nucleotide sequence: TGCGCCAGCAGCCCGGAAGAGACTCGGGGCTACAATGAGCAGTTCTTC. Protein product: CASSPEETRGYNEQFF. The whole variable domain, remainder taken from reference TRBV5-1 and TRBJ2-1, is KAGVTQTPRYLIKTRGQQVTLSCSPISGHRSVSWYQQTPGQGLQFLFEYFSETQRNKGNFPGRFSGRQFSNSRSEMNVSTLELGDSALYLCASSPEETRGYNEQFFGPGTRLTVL.

The table lists this clonotype with a few counts. The chain's CDR3 is CASSGFLGAGELFF. In nucleotides, the CDR3 is TGCGCCAGCAGCGGATTTTTAGGGGCCGGGGAGCTGTTTTTT. The chain uses TRBV5-1 and TRBJ2-2; D is perhaps TRBD1 (5 bases). The V gene's germline CDR1 is SGHRS and CDR2 YFSETQ. V was shortened by 4 bases and J by 6 bases, with 13 bases between the two germline ends. The CDR3 is 14 amino acids.

The CDR3 nucleotides read TGTGCCAGCAGCGTGACGGACATGGACCCTTCCTACGAGCAGTACTTC. It specifies CASSVTDMDPSYEQYF. The J gene is TRBJ2-7, the V gene TRBV9, with D possibly being TRBD1 (5 bases). V lost 2 bases, J lost 1 base, and 16 bases lay in between. There are 16 residues in the CDR3. CDR1 is SGDLS, CDR2 YYNGEE, per germline.

V usage is TRBV9 and J usage is TRBJ2-1; D is unclear. V was clipped by 3 bases and J by 5 bases, with 12 bases between them. This CDR3 has 14 residues. Per the germline V gene, CDR1 is SGDLS and CDR2 is YYNGEE. The CDR3 is CASSAFLEDNEQFF. CDR3 in DNA: TGTGCCAGCAGCGCCTTTCTTGAGGACAATGAGCAGTTCTTC.

This chain uses TRBV20-1 with TRBJ2-3; 8 bases map to TRBD2. This CDR3 has 15 amino acids. Trimming removed 3 bases from V and 2 bases from J; junction bases left unmatched: 7. The germline gives CDR1 DFQATT, CDR2 SNEGSKA (reference sequence). CDR3 sequence: CSASPTSGPTDTQYF. The CDR3 DNA sequence: TGCAGTGCTAGCCCTACTAGCGGTCCCACAGATACGCAGTATTTT.

This clonotype was recorded a few times. The rearrangement links TRBV29-1 to TRBJ2-7, with TRBD1 matching 9 bases. After removal of 3 bases from V and 1 base from J, the junction contained 7 bases not matched to a gene. The CDR3 has 15 amino acids. The germline gives CDR1 SQVTM, CDR2 ANQGSEA. Here the CDR3 DNA reads TGCAGCGTTGAGACCGCCGGGACAGGGTCCTACGAGCAGTACTTC. Protein sequence: CSVETAGTGSYEQYF.

Only a few counts were recorded for this clonotype. The chain is built from TRBV27 and TRBJ1-5, with D tentatively TRBD1 (6 bases). Trimming took 6 bases from V and 2 from J, leaving 14 bases between them. CDR1 is MNHEY and CDR2 is SMNVEV in the germline V gene (reference sequence). The CDR3 length is 15 residues. The CDR3 DNA follows: TGTGCCAGCAGAGCCCATGGACAGCGCAATCAGCCCCAGCATTTT. Its protein is CASRAHGQRNQPQHF.

The chain employs TRBV6-6 and TRBJ1-6; 7 bases match TRBD1. Germline V lookup: CDR1 MNHNY, CDR2 SVGAGI (reference sequence). The CDR3 length is 13 residues. Losses at the gene ends were 6 bases for V and 9 bases for J; bases not matched to a gene: 5. CDR3: CASRQGFGSPLHF. The DNA for the CDR3 is TGTGCCAGCAGACAGGGGTTCGGTTCACCCCTCCACTTT.

This clonotype was recorded a few times. The chain has TRBV6-5 and TRBJ2-7; D possibly corresponds to TRBD1 (5 bases). CDR3 length equals 13 residues. Per germline, CDR1 MNHEY and CDR2 SVGAGI. Trimming removed 2 bases from V and 4 bases from J, with 9 bases in between. The CDR3: CASSYRTSYEQYF. The CDR3 coding sequence is TGTGCCAGCAGTTACCGGACATCATACGAGCAGTACTTC.

The chain joins TRBV5-1 to TRBJ2-7, with TRBD1 matching 7 bases. The CDR3 is made up of 13 amino acids. V gave up 2 bases and J gave up 7 bases; unmatched junction bases: 6. From germline, CDR1 is SGHRS and CDR2 YFSETQ. The CDR3 spells CASSFAQGREQYF. As DNA, the CDR3 is TGCGCCAGCAGCTTCGCACAGGGGCGAGAGCAGTACTTC.

The chain has TRBV12-5 and TRBJ2-7; 8 bases map to TRBD1. J was trimmed by 4 bases and V by 3 bases; bases with no gene match: 5. The germline gives CDR1 LGHNT, CDR2 FRNRAP. CDR3 length equals 14 residues. DNA of the CDR3: TGTGCTAGTGGTTTACGAGACAGGGGTTACGAGCAGTACTTC. This encodes CASGLRDRGYEQYF. Based on the CDR3 plus reference TRBV12-5 and TRBJ2-7, the full variable domain is DARVTQTPRHKVTEMGQEVTMRCQPILGHNTVFWYRQTMMQGLELLAYFRNRAPLDDSGMPKDRFSAEMPDATLATLKIQPSEPRDSAVYFCASGLRDRGYEQYFGPGTRLTVT.

The V and J genes are TRBV7-8 and TRBJ2-1; 12 bases are shared with TRBD1. With 2 bases clipped from V and 6 bases from J, the junction kept 14 bases outside the gene matches. The CDR3 spans 19 residues. Germline CDR1 is SGHVS and CDR2 is FQNEAQ. The CDR3 spells CASSLIHYSGTGGFNEQFF. DNA of the CDR3: TGTGCCAGCAGCTTAATCCATTATTCCGGGACAGGGGGCTTCAATGAGCAGTTCTTC.

This clonotype was seen at least ten times. This chain links TRBV29-1 with TRBJ2-7; a possible D gene is TRBD1 (5 bases). Deletions cut 3 bases from V and 4 bases from J, with 13 bases between. Germline V lookup: CDR1 SQVTM, CDR2 ANQGSEA. The CDR3 sequence is 13 residues long. The CDR3 is CSVEASGSYEQYF. The DNA of the CDR3 is TGCAGCGTTGAGGCCTCAGGGTCTTACGAGCAGTACTTC.

The chain is built from TRBV12-3 or TRBV12-4 and TRBJ2-3; the D gene is possibly TRBD1 (6 bases). V was shortened by 6 bases and J by 3 bases, with 13 bases between the two germline ends. The CDR3 is made up of 14 amino acids. The CDR3 is CASSPYRETDTQYF. For the CDR3, the DNA is TGTGCCAGCAGCCCGTACAGGGAGACAGATACGCAGTATTTT.

The chain is built from TRBV7-9 and TRBJ2-1; 10 positions match TRBD2. The junction had 12 bases not matched to a gene; V was cut back by 5 bases and J by 5 bases. Looked up from germline, CDR1 is SEHNR and CDR2 is FQNEAQ (reference sequence). The CDR3 is 17 residues long. For the CDR3, the DNA is TGTGCCAGCAGCCGCAGGGGCCTAGCGGGAGACAACAATGAGCAGTTCTTC. It translates to CASSRRGLAGDNNEQFF.

The chain combines TRBV29-1 with TRBJ2-7, with 8 positions matching TRBD2. Germline loops: CDR1 SQVTM, CDR2 ANQGSEA. This CDR3 has 14 amino acids. J gave up 2 bases and V 7 bases, and 10 bases lay outside the gene matches. Here the CDR3 reads CSAVREGVPYEQYF. For the CDR3, the DNA is TGCAGCGCTGTCCGGGAGGGGGTACCCTACGAGCAGTACTTC.

V and J are TRBV6-2 or TRBV6-3 and TRBJ2-7; 7 bases fit TRBD2. Trimming cost V 6 bases and J 1 base; bases outside gene matches: 9. Germline values: CDR1 MNHEY, CDR2 SVGEGT. The CDR3 runs to 15 residues. CDR3 nucleotide sequence: TGTGCCAGCAGCTTCGACCATAGCGGGTCCTACGAGCAGTACTTC. Residues: CASSFDHSGSYEQYF.

The chain links TRBV12-3 or TRBV12-4 to TRBJ1-2, with a tentative D call TRBD1 (5 bases). The CDR3 sequence is 12 residues long. Deletions cut 6 bases from V and 10 bases from J, with 15 bases between. The CDR3 region has the DNA TGTGCCAGCAGGGGGCCAGTGGGGCTCTACACCTTC. Encoded protein: CASRGPVGLYTF.

The chain recombines TRBV5-1 with TRBJ2-7; 9 bases map to TRBD1. With 0 bases clipped from V and 6 bases from J, the junction kept 10 bases outside the gene matches. In germline, CDR1 is SGHRS, CDR2 YFSETQ. The CDR3 totals 16 residues. CDR3 residues: CASSLALWDRVGEQYF. The CDR3 nucleotides read TGCGCCAGCAGCTTGGCGTTATGGGACAGGGTCGGCGAGCAGTACTTC. The variable domain in full, with the rest retrieved from reference TRBV5-1 and TRBJ2-7, is KAGVTQTPRYLIKTRGQQVTLSCSPISGHRSVSWYQQTPGQGLQFLFEYFSETQRNKGNFPGRFSGRQFSNSRSEMNVSTLELGDSALYLCASSLALWDRVGEQYFGPGTRLTVT.

The genes are TRBV12-3 or TRBV12-4 and TRBJ2-5; weak D call: TRBD2 (5 bases). CDR3 length: 15 residues. The V end lost 6 bases, the J end lost 4 bases, and 18 bases lay between the germline ends. CDR3 region: CASSATERGGETQYF. The CDR3 bases are TGTGCCAGCAGCGCAACTGAGAGAGGAGGAGAGACCCAGTACTTC.

The J gene is TRBJ2-5, the V gene TRBV5-6; D unresolved. The V end was cut by 2 bases, the J end by 1 base, with 9 bases between. Germline-derived CDR1 and CDR2 are SGHDT and YYEEEE. This CDR3 spans 14 amino acids. The CDR3: CASSFGIAQETQYF. The CDR3 DNA reads TGTGCCAGCAGCTTTGGGATAGCCCAAGAGACCCAGTACTTC.

This chain uses TRBV11-2 with TRBJ2-2; D is unresolved. The CDR3 sequence is 12 residues long. Trimming pared 6 bases from V and 5 bases from J, leaving 7 bases between. Germline V gene lookup returns CDR1 SGHAT and CDR2 FQNNGV. The CDR3, as DNA: TGTGCCAGCAGGCTGCTGACCGGGGAGCTGTTTTTT. Translating it yields CASRLLTGELFF.

Many counts were recorded for this clonotype. The chain is built from TRBV6-6 and TRBJ2-1; D unresolved. Germline V CDR1 and CDR2: MNHNY, SVGAGI (reference sequence). The CDR3 runs to 16 residues. V lost 0 bases to trimming and J lost 0 bases, with 9 bases between them. As DNA, the CDR3 is TGTGCCAGCAGTTACTCCTCGCTGAGCTCCTACAATGAGCAGTTCTTC. Residues: CASSYSSLSSYNEQFF.

The genes are TRBV11-2 and TRBJ1-1; D gene uncertain. V lost 3 bases, J lost 3 bases, and 11 bases lay in between. This CDR3 has 14 residues. The V gene's germline CDR1 is SGHAT and CDR2 FQNNGV. The CDR3 DNA follows: TGTGCCAGCAGCTTCGATACCTGGCACACTGAAGCTTTCTTT. It yields the protein CASSFDTWHTEAFF.

In this sample, this clonotype turned up a few times. The gene calls are TRBV7-9 and TRBJ2-7, with 9 bases fitting TRBD1. Germline CDR1 SEHNR, CDR2 FQNEAQ (reference sequence). J lost 4 bases, V lost 4 bases, and 8 bases had no gene match. The CDR3 is 15 amino acids. CDR3 coding DNA: TGTGCCAGCAGCTCGACTGACAGGGGGTGGTACGAGCAGTACTTC. Its protein product is CASSSTDRGWYEQYF.

This clonotype was recorded many times. The chain uses TRBV12-3 or TRBV12-4 and TRBJ1-2; 7 bases are a match to TRBD1. With 8 bases clipped from V and 4 bases from J, the junction kept 4 bases outside the gene matches. CDR3 length: 12 amino acids. The CDR3 nucleotides are TGTGCCAGCTCAGGGGGGGCCTATGGCTACACCTTC. Translation: CASSGGAYGYTF.

This clonotype came up many times. This chain connects TRBV5-1 to TRBJ2-5, with 14 bases matching TRBD2. V was pared by 3 bases and J by 5 bases, with 3 bases of the junction left unmatched. From germline, CDR1 is SGHRS and CDR2 YFSETQ. This CDR3 is 15 amino acids long. DNA for the CDR3: TGCGCCAGCAGCTCCGGGACTAGCGGGAGTGAGACCCAGTACTTC. Its translation is CASSSGTSGSETQYF.